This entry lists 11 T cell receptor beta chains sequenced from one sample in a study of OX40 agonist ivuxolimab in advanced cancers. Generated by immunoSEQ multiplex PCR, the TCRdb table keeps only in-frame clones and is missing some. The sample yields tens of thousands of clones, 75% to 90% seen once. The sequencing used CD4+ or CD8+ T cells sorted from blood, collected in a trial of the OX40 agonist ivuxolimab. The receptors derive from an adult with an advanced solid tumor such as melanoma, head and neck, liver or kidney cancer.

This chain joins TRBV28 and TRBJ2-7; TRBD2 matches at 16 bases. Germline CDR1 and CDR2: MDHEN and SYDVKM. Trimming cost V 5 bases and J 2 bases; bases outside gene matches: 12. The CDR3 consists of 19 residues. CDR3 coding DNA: TGTGCCAGCAGTCCCTCGGGACTAGCGGGAGGGCAAAATGCCTACGAGCAGTACTTC. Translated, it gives CASSPSGLAGGQNAYEQYF.

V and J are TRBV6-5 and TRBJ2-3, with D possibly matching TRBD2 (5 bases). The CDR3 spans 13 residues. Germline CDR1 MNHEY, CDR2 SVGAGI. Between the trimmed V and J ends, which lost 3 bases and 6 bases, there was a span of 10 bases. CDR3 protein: CASSYTRWDTQYF. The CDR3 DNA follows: TGTGCCAGCAGTTATACTAGATGGGATACGCAGTATTTT.

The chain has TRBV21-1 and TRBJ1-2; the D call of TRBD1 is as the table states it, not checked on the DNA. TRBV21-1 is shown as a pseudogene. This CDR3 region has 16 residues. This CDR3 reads CASSKAPDSLTYGYTF. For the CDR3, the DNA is TGTGCCAGCAGCAAAGCGCCGGACAGCCTTACCTATGGCTACACCTTC.

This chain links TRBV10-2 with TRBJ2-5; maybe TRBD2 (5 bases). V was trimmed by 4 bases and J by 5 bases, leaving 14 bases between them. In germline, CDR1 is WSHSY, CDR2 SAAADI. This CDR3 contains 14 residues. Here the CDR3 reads CASSALKGGETQYF. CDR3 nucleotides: TGCGCCAGCAGTGCCCTGAAGGGCGGGGAGACCCAGTACTTC.

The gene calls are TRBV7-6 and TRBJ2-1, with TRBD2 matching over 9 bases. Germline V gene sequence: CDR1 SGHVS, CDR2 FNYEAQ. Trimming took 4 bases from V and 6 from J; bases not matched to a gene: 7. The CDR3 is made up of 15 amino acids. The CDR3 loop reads CASSYSSGNPNEQFF. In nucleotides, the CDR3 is TGTGCCAGCAGCTACTCTAGCGGGAATCCCAATGAGCAGTTCTTC.

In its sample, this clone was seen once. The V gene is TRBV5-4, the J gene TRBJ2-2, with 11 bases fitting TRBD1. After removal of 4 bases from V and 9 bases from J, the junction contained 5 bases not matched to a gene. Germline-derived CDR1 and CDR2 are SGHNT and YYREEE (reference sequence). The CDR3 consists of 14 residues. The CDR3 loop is CASSVDRGLRELFF. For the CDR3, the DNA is TGTGCCAGCAGCGTGGACAGGGGGCTCAGGGAGCTGTTTTTT. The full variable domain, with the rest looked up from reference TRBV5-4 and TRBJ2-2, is ETGVTQSPTHLIKTRGQQVTLRCSSQSGHNTVSWYQQALGQGPQFIFQYYREEENGRGNFPPRFSGLQFPNYSSELNVNALELDDSALYLCASSVDRGLRELFFGEGSRLTVL.

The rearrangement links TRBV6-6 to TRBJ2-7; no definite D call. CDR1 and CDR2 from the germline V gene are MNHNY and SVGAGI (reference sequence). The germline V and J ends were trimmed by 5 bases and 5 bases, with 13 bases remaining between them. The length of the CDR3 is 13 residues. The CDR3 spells CASSDPPSHEQYF. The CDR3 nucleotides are TGTGCCAGCAGTGACCCCCCGTCCCACGAGCAGTACTTC.

CDR3 sequence reads: CASRGEGETQYF. The CDR3 nucleotides are TGTGCCAGCCGGGGGGAGGGGGAGACCCAGTACTTC. The J gene is TRBJ2-5, the V gene TRBV2; 7 bases line up with TRBD2. V lost 8 bases, J lost 5 bases, and 5 bases stayed unmatched. The germline V gene encodes CDR1 SNHLY and CDR2 FYNNEI. CDR3 length equals 12 residues. The whole variable domain, remainder taken from reference TRBV2 and TRBJ2-5, is EPEVTQTPSHQVTQMGQEVILRCVPISNHLYFYWYRQILGQKVEFLVSFYNNEISEKSEIFDDQFSVERPDGSNFTLKIRSTKLEDSAMYFCASRGEGETQYFGPGTRLLVL.

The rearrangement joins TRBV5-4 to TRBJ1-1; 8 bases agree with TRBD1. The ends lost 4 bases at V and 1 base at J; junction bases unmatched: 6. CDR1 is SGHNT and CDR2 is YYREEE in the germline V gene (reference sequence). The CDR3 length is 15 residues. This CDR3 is CASSPAGGRNTEAFF. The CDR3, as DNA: TGTGCCAGCAGCCCCGCAGGGGGCAGGAACACTGAAGCTTTCTTT.

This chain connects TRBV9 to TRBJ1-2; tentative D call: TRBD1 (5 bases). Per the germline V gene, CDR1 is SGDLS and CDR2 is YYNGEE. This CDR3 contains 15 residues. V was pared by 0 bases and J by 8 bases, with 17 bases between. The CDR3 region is CASSVDDRTSWGYTF. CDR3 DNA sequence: TGTGCCAGCAGCGTAGACGACAGAACAAGTTGGGGCTACACCTTC.

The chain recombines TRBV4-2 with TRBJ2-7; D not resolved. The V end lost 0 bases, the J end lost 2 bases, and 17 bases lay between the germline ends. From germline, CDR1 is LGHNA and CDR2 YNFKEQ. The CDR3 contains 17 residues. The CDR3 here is CASSQDPSTTHPYEQYF. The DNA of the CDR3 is TGTGCCAGCAGCCAAGATCCATCCACCACACACCCCTACGAGCAGTACTTC.